This TCR beta chain was sequenced for a study of early T cells in non-severe SARS-CoV-2 infection. Background on the study: Investigators sequenced bulk RNA drawn from unsorted whole blood, and chains remained unpaired. Study outcomes and limitations: Clonotype matching in VDJdb favored anti-spike CD8 responses and did not capture private and CD4 specificities.

This clonotype has a count of ten or more. Antigen unknown. Separate cDNA molecules each had unique molecular identifiers attached to them. TCRdb re-called the 5' RACE reads with MiXCR, one entry per CDR3 protein. The sample holds approximately 33,000 distinct CDR3 sequences; over 4.5% are singletons and the top ten take approximately 30%. J gave up 1 base and V 6 bases, and 13 bases lay outside the gene matches. CDR3 length equals 17 residues. Germline V lookup: CDR1 SGHVS, CDR2 FNYEAQ. Specimen: whole blood. The rearrangement uses TRBV7-6 and TRBJ2-5; the match to TRBD2 covers 8 bases. The sequence was collected from an adult who was a healthcare worker with PCR-confirmed SARS-CoV-2 infection or an uninfected control (not recorded which). The CDR3, as DNA: TGTGCCAGCAGTTGGGTAGCGGGGTTTGGCGTCCAAGAGACCCAGTACTTC. Translation: CASSWVAGFGVQETQYF. Full variable domain (rest looked up from reference TRBV7-6 and TRBJ2-5): GAGVSQSPRYKVTKRGQDVALRCDPISGHVSLYWYRQALGQGPEFLTYFNYEAQQDKSGLPNDRFSAERPEGSISTLTIQRTEQRDSAMYRCASSWVAGFGVQETQYFGPGTRLLVL.